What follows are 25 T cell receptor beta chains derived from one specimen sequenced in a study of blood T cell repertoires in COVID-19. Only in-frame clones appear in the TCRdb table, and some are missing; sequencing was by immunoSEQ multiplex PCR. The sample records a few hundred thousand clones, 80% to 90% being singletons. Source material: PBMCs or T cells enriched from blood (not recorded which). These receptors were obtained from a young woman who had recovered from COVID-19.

Here the CDR3 reads CASSLAGGLEQYF. The DNA of the CDR3 is TGTGCCAGCAGCTTGGCAGGGGGACTCGAGCAGTACTTC. The chain employs TRBV7-9 and TRBJ2-7, with D maybe TRBD1 (7 bases). This CDR3 has 13 amino acids. The germline V gene encodes CDR1 SEHNR and CDR2 FQNEAQ (reference sequence). Trimming left V 3 bases short and J 6 bases short, with 12 bases between.

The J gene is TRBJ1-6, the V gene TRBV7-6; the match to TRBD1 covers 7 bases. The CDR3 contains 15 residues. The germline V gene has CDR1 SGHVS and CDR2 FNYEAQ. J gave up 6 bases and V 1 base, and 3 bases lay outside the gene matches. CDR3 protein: CASSLVGQANSPLHF. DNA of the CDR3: TGTGCCAGCAGCTTAGTAGGACAGGCTAATTCACCCCTCCACTTT.

This CDR3 reads CAWRLAGSYNEQFF. CDR3 sequence (DNA): TGTGCCTGGAGACTAGCGGGCTCCTACAATGAGCAGTTCTTC. The J gene is TRBJ2-1, the V gene TRBV30; 9 bases are shared with TRBD2. The CDR3 consists of 14 residues. Looked up from germline, CDR1 is GTSNPN and CDR2 is SVGIG (reference sequence). Trimming at V came to 3 bases and at J to 0 bases, leaving 0 bases not matched to a gene.

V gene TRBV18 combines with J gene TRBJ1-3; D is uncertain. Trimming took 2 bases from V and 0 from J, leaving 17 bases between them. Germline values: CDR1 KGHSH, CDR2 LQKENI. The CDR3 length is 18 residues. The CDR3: CASSPSSTSRLSGNTIYF. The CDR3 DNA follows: TGTGCCAGCTCACCATCCTCTACCAGCAGACTCTCTGGAAACACCATATATTTT. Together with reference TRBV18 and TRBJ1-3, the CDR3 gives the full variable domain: NAGVMQNPRHLVRRRGQEARLRCSPMKGHSHVYWYRQLPEEGLKFMVYLQKENIIDESGMPKERFSAEFPKEGPSILRIQQVVRGDSAAYFCASSPSSTSRLSGNTIYFGEGSWLTVV.

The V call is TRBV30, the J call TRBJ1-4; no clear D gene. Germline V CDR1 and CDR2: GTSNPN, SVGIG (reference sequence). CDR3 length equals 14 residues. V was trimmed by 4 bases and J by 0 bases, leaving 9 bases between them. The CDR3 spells CAWTPIATNEKLFF. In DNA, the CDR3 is TGTGCCTGGACCCCAATTGCAACTAATGAAAAACTGTTTTTT.

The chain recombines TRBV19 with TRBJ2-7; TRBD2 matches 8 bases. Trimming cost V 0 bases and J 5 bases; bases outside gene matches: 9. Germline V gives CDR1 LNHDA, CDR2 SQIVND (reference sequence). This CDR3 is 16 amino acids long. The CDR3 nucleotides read TGTGCCAGTAGTATAGATCACCAGCGGGAGCTCGACGAGCAGTACTTC. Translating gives CASSIDHQRELDEQYF. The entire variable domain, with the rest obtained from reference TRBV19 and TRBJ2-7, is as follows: DGGITQSPKYLFRKEGQNVTLSCEQNLNHDAMYWYRQDPGQGLRLIYYSQIVNDFQKGDIAEGYSVSREKKESFPLTVTSAQKNPTAFYLCASSIDHQRELDEQYFGPGTRLTVT.

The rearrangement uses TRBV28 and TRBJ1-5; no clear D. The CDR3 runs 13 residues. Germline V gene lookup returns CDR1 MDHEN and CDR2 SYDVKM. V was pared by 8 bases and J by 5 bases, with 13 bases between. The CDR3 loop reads CASCSIRYQPQHF. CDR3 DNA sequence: TGTGCCAGCTGTTCCATCAGATATCAGCCCCAGCATTTT.

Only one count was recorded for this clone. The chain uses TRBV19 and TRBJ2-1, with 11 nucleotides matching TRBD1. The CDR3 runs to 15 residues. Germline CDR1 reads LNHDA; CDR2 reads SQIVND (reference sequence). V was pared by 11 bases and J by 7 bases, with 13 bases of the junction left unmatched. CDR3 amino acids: CAAKRTGTGGNEQFF. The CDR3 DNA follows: TGTGCCGCCAAACGAACCGGGACAGGGGGGAATGAGCAGTTCTTC.

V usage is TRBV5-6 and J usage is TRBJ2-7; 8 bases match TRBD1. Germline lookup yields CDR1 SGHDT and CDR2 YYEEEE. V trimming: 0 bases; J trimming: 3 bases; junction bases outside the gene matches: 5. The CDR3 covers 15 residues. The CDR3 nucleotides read TGTGCCAGCAGCTTGGGGGGACAGGCAATCTACGAGCAGTACTTC. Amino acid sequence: CASSLGGQAIYEQYF.

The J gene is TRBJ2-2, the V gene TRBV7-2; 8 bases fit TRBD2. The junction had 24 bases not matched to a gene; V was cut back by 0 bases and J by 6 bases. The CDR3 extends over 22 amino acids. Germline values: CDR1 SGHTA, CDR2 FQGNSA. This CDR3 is CASSLALPFLSGGLESAGELFF. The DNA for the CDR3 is TGTGCCAGCAGCTTAGCCCTTCCCTTTTTGAGCGGGGGCCTCGAGTCGGCCGGGGAGCTGTTTTTT.

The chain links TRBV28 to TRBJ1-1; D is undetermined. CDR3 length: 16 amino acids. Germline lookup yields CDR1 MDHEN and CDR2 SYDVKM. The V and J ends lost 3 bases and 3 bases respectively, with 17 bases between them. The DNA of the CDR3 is TGTGCCAGCAGTTTGTCTATCGGGAACGGGCACACTGAAGCTTTCTTT. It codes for CASSLSIGNGHTEAFF.

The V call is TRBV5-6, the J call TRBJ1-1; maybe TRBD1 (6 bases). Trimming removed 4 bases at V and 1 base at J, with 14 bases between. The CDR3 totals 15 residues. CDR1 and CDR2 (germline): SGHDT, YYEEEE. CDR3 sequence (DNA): TGTGCCAGCAGCCCACAGGGCGAGTGGAACACTGAAGCTTTCTTT. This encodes CASSPQGEWNTEAFF.

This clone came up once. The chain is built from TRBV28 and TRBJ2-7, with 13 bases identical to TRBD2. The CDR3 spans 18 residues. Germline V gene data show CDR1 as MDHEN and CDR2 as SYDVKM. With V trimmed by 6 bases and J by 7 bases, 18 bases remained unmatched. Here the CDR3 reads CASSTPGLAGALEGEQYF. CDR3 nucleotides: TGTGCCAGCAGCACGCCCGGACTAGCGGGAGCCCTAGAGGGGGAGCAGTACTTC.

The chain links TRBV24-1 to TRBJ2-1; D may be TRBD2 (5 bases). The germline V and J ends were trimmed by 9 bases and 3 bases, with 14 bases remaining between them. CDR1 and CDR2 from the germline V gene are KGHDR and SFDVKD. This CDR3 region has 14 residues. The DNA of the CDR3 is TGTGCCACCGCCGCGGGCAGTCTCTACAATGAGCAGTTCTTC. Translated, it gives CATAAGSLYNEQFF.

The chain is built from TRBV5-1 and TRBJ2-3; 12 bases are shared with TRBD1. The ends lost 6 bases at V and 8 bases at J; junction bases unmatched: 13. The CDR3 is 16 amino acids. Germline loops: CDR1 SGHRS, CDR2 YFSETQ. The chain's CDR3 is CASTPGTGGVFATQYF. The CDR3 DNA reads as TGCGCCAGCACCCCCGGGACAGGGGGCGTATTTGCTACGCAGTATTTT.

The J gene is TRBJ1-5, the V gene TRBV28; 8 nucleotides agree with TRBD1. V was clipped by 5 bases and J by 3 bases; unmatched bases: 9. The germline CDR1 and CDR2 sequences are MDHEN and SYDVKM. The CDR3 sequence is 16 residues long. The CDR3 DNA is TGTGCCAGCAGTATAACGACAGGGGTTGCCAATCAGCCCCAGCATTTT. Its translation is CASSITTGVANQPQHF.

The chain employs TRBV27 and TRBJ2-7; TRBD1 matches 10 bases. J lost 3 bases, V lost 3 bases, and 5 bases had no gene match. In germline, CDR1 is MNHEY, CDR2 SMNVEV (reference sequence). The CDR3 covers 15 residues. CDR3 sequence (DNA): TGTGCCAGCAGTTTCTTCGGGACAGGGGACTACGAGCAGTACTTC. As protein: CASSFFGTGDYEQYF.

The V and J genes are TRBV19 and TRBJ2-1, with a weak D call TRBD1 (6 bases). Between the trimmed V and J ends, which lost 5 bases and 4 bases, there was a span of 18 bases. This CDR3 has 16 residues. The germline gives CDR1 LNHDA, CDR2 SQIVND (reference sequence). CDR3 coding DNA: TGTGCCAGTAGTCATATACAGGGAATAAATTACAATGAGCAGTTCTTC. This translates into CASSHIQGINYNEQFF.

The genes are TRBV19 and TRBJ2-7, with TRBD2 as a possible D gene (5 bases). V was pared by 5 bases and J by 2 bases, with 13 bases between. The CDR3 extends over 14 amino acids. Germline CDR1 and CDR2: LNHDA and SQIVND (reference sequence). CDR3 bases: TGTGCCAGTAGTCCCGGACTCATTACCTACGAGCAGTACTTC. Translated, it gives CASSPGLITYEQYF.

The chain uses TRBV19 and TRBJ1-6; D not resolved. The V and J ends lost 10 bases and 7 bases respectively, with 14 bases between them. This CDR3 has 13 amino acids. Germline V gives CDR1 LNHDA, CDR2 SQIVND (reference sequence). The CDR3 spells CATSKGGNSPLHF. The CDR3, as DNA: TGTGCCACATCGAAGGGCGGGAATTCACCCCTCCACTTT.

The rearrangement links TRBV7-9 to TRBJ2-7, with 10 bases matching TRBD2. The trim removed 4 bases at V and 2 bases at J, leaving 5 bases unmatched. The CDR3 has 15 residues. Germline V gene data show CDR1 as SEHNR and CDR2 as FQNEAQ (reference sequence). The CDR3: CASSWLAGETYEQYF. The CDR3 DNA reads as TGTGCCAGCAGCTGGCTAGCGGGAGAAACCTACGAGCAGTACTTC.

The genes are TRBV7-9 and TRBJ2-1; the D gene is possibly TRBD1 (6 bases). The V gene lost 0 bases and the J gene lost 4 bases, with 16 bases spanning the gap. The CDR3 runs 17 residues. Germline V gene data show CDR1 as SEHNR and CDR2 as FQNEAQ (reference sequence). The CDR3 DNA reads TGTGCCAGCAGCTTAGCCTTACAGGGTTGGGCTTACAATGAGCAGTTCTTC. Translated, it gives CASSLALQGWAYNEQFF.

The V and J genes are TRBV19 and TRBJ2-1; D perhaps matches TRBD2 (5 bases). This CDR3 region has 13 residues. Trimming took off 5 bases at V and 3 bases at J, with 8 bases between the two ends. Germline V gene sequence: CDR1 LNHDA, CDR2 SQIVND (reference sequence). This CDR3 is CASSPGIYNEQFF. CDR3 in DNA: TGTGCCAGTAGTCCCGGGATCTACAATGAGCAGTTCTTC.

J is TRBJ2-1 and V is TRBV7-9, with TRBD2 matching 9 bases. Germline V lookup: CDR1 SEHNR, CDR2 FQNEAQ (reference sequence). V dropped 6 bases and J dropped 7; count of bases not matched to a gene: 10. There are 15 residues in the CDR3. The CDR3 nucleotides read TGTGCCAGCAGTTTGAGCGGGAGGCCTGGAAATGAGCAGTTCTTC. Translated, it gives CASSLSGRPGNEQFF.

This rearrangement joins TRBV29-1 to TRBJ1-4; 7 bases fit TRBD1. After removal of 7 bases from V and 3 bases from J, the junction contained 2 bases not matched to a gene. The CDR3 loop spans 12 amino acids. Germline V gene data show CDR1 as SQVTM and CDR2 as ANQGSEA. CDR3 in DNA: TGCAGCGGACAGGGAGCTAATGAAAAACTGTTTTTT. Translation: CSGQGANEKLFF. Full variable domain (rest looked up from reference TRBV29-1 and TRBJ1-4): SAVISQKPSRDICQRGTSLTIQCQVDSQVTMMFWYRQQPGQSLTLIATANQGSEATYESGFVIDKFPISRPNLTFSTLTVSNMSPEDSSIYLCSGQGANEKLFFGSGTQLSVL.